One and the same sample provided the 31 T cell receptor beta chains below, sequenced in a study of blood T cell repertoires in COVID-19. The method was immunoSEQ multiplex PCR; TCRdb's version includes in-frame clones alone and lacks a portion of them. In the table there are around 170,000 clones, roughly nine tenths of which are singletons. The sequencing input was peripheral blood. These receptors came from a woman in her 70s with acute or convalescent COVID-19.

J is TRBJ1-2 and V is TRBV27, with D perhaps TRBD1 (5 bases). CDR3 length: 15 residues. CDR1 is MNHEY, CDR2 SMNVEV, per germline (reference sequence). V lost 6 bases and J lost 8, with 22 bases in between. CDR3 DNA: TGTGCCAGCAGGGCGAACGGGCAGGGCCTAGGGGGCTACACCTTC. Translating it yields CASRANGQGLGGYTF.

The V call is TRBV11-2, the J call TRBJ1-1, with D perhaps matching TRBD1 (5 bases). Trimming left V 3 bases short and J 0 bases short, with 8 bases between. CDR1 SGHAT and CDR2 FQNNGV come from the germline V gene. CDR3 size: 14 residues. The CDR3 DNA is TGTGCCAGCAGCTTTGGGGGGGTGAACACTGAAGCTTTCTTT. Translating it yields CASSFGGVNTEAFF.

The chain combines TRBV19 with TRBJ1-2; tentative D call: TRBD1 (5 bases). The CDR3 covers 13 residues. Germline CDR1 reads LNHDA; CDR2 reads SQIVND (reference sequence). The V gene lost 4 bases and the J gene lost 4 bases, with 10 bases spanning the gap. The CDR3 loop is CASSTGGAYGYTF. CDR3 DNA: TGTGCCAGTAGTACTGGAGGGGCCTATGGCTACACCTTC.

This clone was seen more than once but under ten times. The rearrangement uses TRBV28 and TRBJ1-5; D uncertain. V lost 3 bases and J lost 3, with 9 bases in between. This CDR3 spans 14 amino acids. The V gene's germline CDR1 is MDHEN and CDR2 SYDVKM. CDR3 region: CASSLVVNNQPQHF. CDR3 coding DNA: TGTGCCAGCAGTTTGGTAGTGAACAATCAGCCCCAGCATTTT.

The chain combines TRBV7-9 with TRBJ1-1, with D possibly matching TRBD1 (5 bases). Trimming removed 5 bases at V and 4 bases at J, with 11 bases between. Germline-derived CDR1 and CDR2 are SEHNR and FQNEAQ (reference sequence). CDR3 length: 13 residues. The CDR3 DNA reads as TGTGCCAGCAGCCCGGACACTGGCACTGAAGCTTTCTTT. Its protein is CASSPDTGTEAFF.

The V and J genes are TRBV7-2 and TRBJ1-2; 9 bases match TRBD1. Germline CDR1 is SGHTA and CDR2 is FQGNSA. The CDR3 has 15 residues. V shed 5 bases and J 2 bases; nucleotides not matched to a gene: 6. The CDR3 reads CASSQGTGLNYGYTF. In nucleotides, the CDR3 is TGTGCCAGCAGCCAAGGGACAGGGTTGAACTATGGCTACACCTTC.

This clone was recorded only once. V usage is TRBV7-9 and J usage is TRBJ1-4; D not certain. Trimming removed 8 bases at V and 3 bases at J, with 13 bases between. From germline, CDR1 is SEHNR and CDR2 FQNEAQ (reference sequence). The CDR3 runs 14 residues. CDR3 loop: CASGLGQANEKLFF. In DNA form, the CDR3 reads TGTGCCAGCGGATTAGGGCAGGCTAATGAAAAACTGTTTTTT.

This rearrangement joins TRBV18 to TRBJ1-2; tentatively, D is TRBD1 (6 bases). Per the germline V gene, CDR1 is KGHSH and CDR2 is LQKENI. The CDR3 has 16 amino acids. Between the trimmed V and J ends, which lost 0 bases and 6 bases, there was a span of 17 bases. For the CDR3, the DNA is TGTGCCAGCTCACCACCGAATCAGGGGCGGTCCCATGGCTACACCTTC. Translating gives CASSPPNQGRSHGYTF.

V is TRBV10-3 and J is TRBJ2-7; 10 bases line up with TRBD2. V dropped 6 bases and J dropped 2; count of bases not matched to a gene: 4. The CDR3 is 14 residues long. CDR1 is ENHRY, CDR2 SYGVKD, per germline. CDR3 nucleotide sequence: TGTGCCATCAGACTTAGCGGGGGGACCTACGAGCAGTACTTC. It translates to CAIRLSGGTYEQYF.

V and J are TRBV7-9 and TRBJ2-7, with TRBD1 matching 7 bases. V lost 4 bases, J lost 2 bases, and 8 bases stayed unmatched. The length of the CDR3 is 15 residues. Per germline, CDR1 SEHNR and CDR2 FQNEAQ (reference sequence). In DNA form, the CDR3 reads TGTGCCAGCAGCTACACGGGACAGACGACCTACGAGCAGTACTTC. Encoded protein: CASSYTGQTTYEQYF. The whole variable domain, remainder taken from reference TRBV7-9 and TRBJ2-7, is DTGVSQNPRHKITKRGQNVTFRCDPISEHNRLYWYRQTLGQGPEFLTYFQNEAQLEKSRLLSDRFSAERPKGSFSTLEIQRTEQGDSAMYLCASSYTGQTTYEQYFGPGTRLTVT.

The chain couples TRBV11-3 to TRBJ1-5, with TRBD1 matching over 7 bases. CDR3 length equals 15 residues. Trimming took 5 bases from V and 2 from J; bases not matched to a gene: 6. Germline CDR1 and CDR2: SGHNT and YENEEA. CDR3 DNA sequence: TGTGCCAGCAGCCCCCGACAGGGTCGCAATCAGCCCCAGCATTTT. This codes for CASSPRQGRNQPQHF.

The chain joins TRBV5-4 to TRBJ2-7; 9 bases are shared with TRBD2. The CDR3 covers 15 residues. Per germline, CDR1 SGHNT and CDR2 YYREEE (reference sequence). The V and J ends lost 0 bases and 6 bases, in that order; junction bases with no gene match: 7. The CDR3 region is CASSLEPGLASEQYF. In DNA, the CDR3 is TGTGCCAGCAGCTTGGAGCCGGGACTAGCATCCGAGCAGTACTTC.

Only one count was recorded for this clone. The chain joins TRBV28 to TRBJ2-7, with 9 bases matching TRBD1. With 6 bases clipped from V and 2 bases from J, the junction kept 11 bases outside the gene matches. This CDR3 has 16 residues. Germline V gene data show CDR1 as MDHEN and CDR2 as SYDVKM. The CDR3 spells CASRAPGTGFAYEQYF. DNA of the CDR3: TGTGCCAGCAGAGCTCCCGGGACAGGGTTTGCCTACGAGCAGTACTTC.

V is TRBV5-1 and J is TRBJ2-2; 7 bases agree with TRBD2. Germline V gene lookup returns CDR1 SGHRS and CDR2 YFSETQ. Losses at the gene ends were 0 bases for V and 4 bases for J; bases not matched to a gene: 12. This CDR3 is built from 18 residues. For the CDR3, the DNA is TGCGCCAGCAGCTTGGAGTCTTGGGGATCGGGGGGCACCGGGGAGCTGTTTTTT. Protein sequence: CASSLESWGSGGTGELFF.

This rearrangement joins TRBV4-1 to TRBJ2-1; 8 bases are a match to TRBD2. The germline V gene has CDR1 MGHRA and CDR2 YSYEKL. The CDR3 extends over 16 amino acids. Germline trimming cut 0 bases from V and 4 bases from J; bases unmatched to any gene: 5. CDR3 coding DNA: TGCGCCAGCAGCCAAGATAATAGCGGGGTTTACAATGAGCAGTTCTTC. This encodes CASSQDNSGVYNEQFF.

Here the CDR3 DNA reads TGTGCCAGCAGTTTTTCTCCCGGGACAGGGGATTTTTTGTCCCTCCACTTT. This translates into CASSFSPGTGDFLSLHF. The chain is built from TRBV28 and TRBJ1-6; 10 bases match TRBD1. This CDR3 has 17 residues. Germline-derived CDR1 and CDR2 are MDHEN and SYDVKM. Germline trimming cut 3 bases from V and 14 bases from J; bases unmatched to any gene: 16.

The chain employs TRBV5-1 and TRBJ1-5; D gene uncertain. Germline V gives CDR1 SGHRS, CDR2 YFSETQ. The CDR3 runs to 15 residues. V was clipped by 0 bases and J by 1 base, with 8 bases between them. CDR3 region: CASSLDSKSNQPQHF. The CDR3 coding sequence is TGCGCCAGCAGCTTGGATTCCAAAAGCAATCAGCCCCAGCATTTT. Full variable domain (missing parts from reference TRBV5-1 and TRBJ1-5): KAGVTQTPRYLIKTRGQQVTLSCSPISGHRSVSWYQQTPGQGLQFLFEYFSETQRNKGNFPGRFSGRQFSNSRSEMNVSTLELGDSALYLCASSLDSKSNQPQHFGDGTRLSIL.

The J gene is TRBJ2-4, the V gene TRBV29-1; D not resolved. The CDR3 is 13 residues long. V was shortened by 6 bases and J by 0 bases, with 9 bases between the two germline ends. Germline CDR1 is SQVTM and CDR2 is ANQGSEA. CDR3 sequence: CSVENLAKNIQYF. The CDR3 nucleotides read TGCAGCGTGGAGAATTTAGCCAAAAACATTCAGTACTTC.

The V and J genes are TRBV15 and TRBJ2-3; D is ambiguous. This CDR3 region has 14 residues. Per the germline V gene, CDR1 is LNHNV and CDR2 is YYDKDF (reference sequence). The V end lost 4 bases, the J end lost 0 bases, and 8 bases lay between the germline ends. The CDR3 DNA sequence: TGTGCCACCAGCATAAATCCTAGCACAGATACGCAGTATTTT. It is translated as CATSINPSTDTQYF.

This clone turned up a few times. The chain has TRBV25-1 and TRBJ1-3, with 7 bases that match TRBD1. V dropped 4 bases and J dropped 3; count of bases not matched to a gene: 3. Germline V gives CDR1 MGHDK, CDR2 SYGVNS. This CDR3 has 14 residues. The CDR3 loop reads CASSVSGGGNTIYF. As DNA, the CDR3 is TGTGCCAGCAGTGTGTCAGGGGGTGGAAACACCATATATTTT.

The rearrangement links TRBV7-2 to TRBJ1-1, with D possibly TRBD1 on 6 matching bases. The CDR3 contains 19 residues. V lost 0 bases and J lost 1, with 21 bases in between. The V gene's germline CDR1 is SGHTA and CDR2 FQGNSA. DNA for the CDR3: TGTGCCAGCAGCTTAGCCTCAAGATCGGGGGGCGCTAGGAACACTGAAGCTTTCTTT. Translating it yields CASSLASRSGGARNTEAFF.

The rearrangement joins TRBV27 to TRBJ2-2; D uncertain. Germline V gene lookup returns CDR1 MNHEY and CDR2 SMNVEV (reference sequence). CDR3 length equals 14 residues. V was clipped by 7 bases and J by 3 bases, with 12 bases between them. The CDR3 coding sequence is TGTGCCAGCAAAAGAAAGGCGGACACCGGGGAGCTGTTTTTT. Protein sequence: CASKRKADTGELFF.

J is TRBJ1-5 and V is TRBV5-1, with D uncertain. In germline, CDR1 is SGHRS, CDR2 YFSETQ. Trimming removed 4 bases from V and 5 bases from J, with 16 bases in between. This CDR3 comprises 15 residues. CDR3 DNA: TGCGCCAGCAGCCCTTGGTTCGGGGTAGATCAGCCCCAGCATTTT. Its protein product is CASSPWFGVDQPQHF.

The CDR3 nucleotides read TGTGCCAGCAGCTGGGGACTAGCGGGAGCAAGGGGCGGGGAGCTGTTTTTT. Amino acid sequence: CASSWGLAGARGGELFF. This chain connects TRBV7-2 to TRBJ2-2; 14 nucleotides match TRBD2. CDR1 and CDR2 from the germline V gene are SGHTA and FQGNSA. The V and J ends lost 4 bases and 7 bases, in that order; junction bases with no gene match: 8. The CDR3 has 17 amino acids.

This chain joins TRBV19 and TRBJ1-5; D might be TRBD1 (5 bases). Looked up from germline, CDR1 is LNHDA and CDR2 is SQIVND (reference sequence). The V end lost 7 bases, the J end lost 1 base, and 20 bases lay between the germline ends. CDR3 length equals 17 residues. The CDR3 protein is CASTAPPGSTSNQPQHF. The CDR3 coding sequence is TGTGCCAGTACAGCCCCACCAGGGTCGACGAGCAATCAGCCCCAGCATTTT.

The chain links TRBV5-5 to TRBJ2-2; D uncertain. V gave up 3 bases and J gave up 4 bases, with 7 bases separating them. The CDR3 has 13 amino acids. Germline V lookup: CDR1 SGHKS, CDR2 YYEKEE (reference sequence). The DNA of the CDR3 is TGTGCCAGCAGCTCCGACATCACCGGGGAGCTGTTTTTT. Translating gives CASSSDITGELFF.

The CDR3 region has the DNA TGTGCCAGCAGCACTTCCGGGACAGGGATCTTC. Amino acid sequence: CASSTSGTGIF. The J gene is TRBJ2-7, the V gene TRBV21-1; the table's D gene call, TRBD1, was not cross checked with the DNA. TRBV21-1 is recorded as a pseudogene. CDR3 length equals 11 residues.

As to this clone: Other DNA sequences in this specimen translate into the identical CDR3. V gene TRBV18 combines with J gene TRBJ2-1; 7 bases are shared with TRBD1. The CDR3 is 14 amino acids. Germline values: CDR1 KGHSH, CDR2 LQKENI. The ends lost 2 bases at V and 3 bases at J; junction bases unmatched: 1. The CDR3 spells CASSPRTGYNEQFF. The CDR3 DNA follows: TGTGCCAGCTCACCAAGGACAGGCTACAATGAGCAGTTCTTC. Full variable domain (missing parts from reference TRBV18 and TRBJ2-1): NAGVMQNPRHLVRRRGQEARLRCSPMKGHSHVYWYRQLPEEGLKFMVYLQKENIIDESGMPKERFSAEFPKEGPSILRIQQVVRGDSAAYFCASSPRTGYNEQFFGPGTRLTVL.

This clone was observed once. This chain links TRBV7-3 with TRBJ2-1; D might be TRBD1 (5 bases). The CDR3 runs to 15 residues. Trimming took 2 bases from V and 0 from J, leaving 8 bases between them. CDR1 SGHTA and CDR2 FQGTGA come from the germline V gene. The CDR3 bases are TGTGCCAGCAGCTTAGACGGACACTCCTACAATGAGCAGTTCTTC. Its translation is CASSLDGHSYNEQFF.

The chain carries TRBV2 and TRBJ1-1, with TRBD1 as a possible D gene (5 bases). CDR1 and CDR2 (germline): SNHLY, FYNNEI. This CDR3 is 14 amino acids long. Trimming took off 3 bases at V and 7 bases at J, with 15 bases between the two ends. CDR3 sequence reads: CASSETRAALEAFF. CDR3 sequence (DNA): TGTGCCAGCAGTGAGACCAGGGCGGCCCTTGAAGCTTTCTTT.

CDR3 in DNA: TGTGCCAGTAGTAATGGGGAAGGACTAGCGGGGGTGGAGACCCAGTACTTC. Amino acids: CASSNGEGLAGVETQYF. This chain uses TRBV19 with TRBJ2-5, with 13 bases aligning to TRBD2. Germline V lookup: CDR1 LNHDA, CDR2 SQIVND (reference sequence). V lost 4 bases to trimming and J lost 5 bases; unmatched junction nucleotides: 10. This CDR3 has 17 amino acids.